Listed below are T cell receptor beta chains from one sample, sequenced in a study of cytomegalovirus exposure and HLA in healthy donors. This table comes from immunoSEQ multiplex PCR, and its TCRdb copy is limited to in-frame clones, with some not included. Here the sample spans approximately 220,000 clones, around 85% being singletons. The sequencing sample was made of PBMCs. These receptors originate from a girl aged 2-15 years in good health and CMV-seronegative. CDR3s include the opening cysteine and the closing phenylalanine or tryptophan. A D gene is named only where the DNA matches it firmly. A clone size is listed for some rows: how often the clone was seen (once, few, many), or a class if it is expanded.

v_gene: TRBV7-2
abundance: NA
j_gene: TRBJ1-2
d_gene: NA
CDR3aa: CASSLGGVRSYGYTF
CDR3nt: TGTGCCAGCAGCTTAGGGGGGGTGAGGTCCTATGGCTACACCTTC

v_gene: TRBV6-1
abundance: once
j_gene: TRBJ1-4
d_gene: NA
CDR3aa: CASSDPFIETATNEKLFF
CDR3nt: TGTGCCAGCAGTGATCCCTTCATTGAGACTGCAACTAATGAAAAACTGTTTTTT

v_gene: TRBV11-2
abundance: NA
j_gene: TRBJ1-1
d_gene: TRBD1
CDR3aa: CASSFSGGGSAFF
CDR3nt: TGTGCCAGCAGCTTTTCAGGGGGCGGATCGGCTTTCTTT

v_gene: TRBV2
abundance: NA
j_gene: TRBJ1-5
d_gene: NA
CDR3aa: CASSEEGSNQPQHF
CDR3nt: TGTGCCAGCAGTGAGGAGGGGAGCAATCAGCCCCAGCATTTT

v_gene: TRBV14
abundance: few
j_gene: TRBJ1-6
d_gene: NA
CDR3aa: CASSQDLGRPLHF
CDR3nt: TGTGCCAGCAGCCAAGATCTGGGCCGCCCCCTCCACTTT

v_gene: TRBV6-1
abundance: NA
j_gene: TRBJ2-2
d_gene: NA
CDR3aa: CASSDVPSRRTGELFF
CDR3nt: TGTGCCAGCAGTGATGTCCCGAGTCGGCGGACCGGGGAGCTGTTTTTT

v_gene: TRBV2
abundance: NA
j_gene: TRBJ2-7
d_gene: TRBD2
CDR3aa: CASSSTLRGLAGHEQYF
CDR3nt: TGTGCCAGCAGCTCGACCTTGAGGGGACTAGCAGGGCACGAGCAGTACTTC

v_gene: TRBV5-4
abundance: once
j_gene: TRBJ2-5
d_gene: NA
CDR3aa: CASSLTADRETQYF
CDR3nt: TGTGCCAGCAGCTTAACGGCGGATAGAGAGACCCAGTACTTC

v_gene: TRBV7-9
abundance: NA
j_gene: TRBJ1-1
d_gene: NA
CDR3aa: CASSLALRDKNTEAFF
CDR3nt: TGTGCCAGCAGCTTAGCGCTCAGGGACAAGAACACTGAAGCTTTCTTT

v_gene: TRBV6-1
abundance: NA
j_gene: TRBJ1-5
d_gene: NA
CDR3aa: CASSLREHQPQHF
CDR3nt: TGTGCCAGCAGTTTACGGGAGCATCAGCCCCAGCATTTT

v_gene: TRBV27
abundance: NA
j_gene: TRBJ2-7
d_gene: TRBD2
CDR3aa: CASSPDASGEQYF
CDR3nt: TGTGCCAGCAGCCCCGATGCTAGCGGCGAGCAGTACTTC

v_gene: TRBV6-4
abundance: NA
j_gene: TRBJ1-5
d_gene: NA
CDR3aa: CASSTRQGQPQHF
CDR3nt: TGTGCCAGCAGCACACGCCAGGGGCAGCCCCAGCATTTT

v_gene: TRBV7-9
abundance: NA
j_gene: TRBJ2-3
d_gene: NA
CDR3aa: CASSPREIASTDTQYF
CDR3nt: TGTGCCAGCAGCCCTCGGGAGATAGCTAGCACAGATACGCAGTATTTT

v_gene: TRBV6-1
abundance: NA
j_gene: TRBJ2-1
d_gene: TRBD2
CDR3aa: CASSEGLAALYNEQFF
CDR3nt: TGTGCCAGCAGTGAAGGGCTAGCGGCTTTGTACAATGAGCAGTTCTTC

v_gene: TRBV4-1
abundance: NA
j_gene: TRBJ2-3
d_gene: NA
CDR3aa: CASSQGAAMGTDTQYF
CDR3nt: TGCGCCAGCAGCCAAGGTGCGGCGATGGGCACAGATACGCAGTATTTT

v_gene: TRBV19
abundance: NA
j_gene: TRBJ2-7
d_gene: TRBD1
CDR3aa: CASSAGQGYEQYF
CDR3nt: TGTGCCAGTAGTGCGGGACAGGGGTACGAGCAGTACTTC

v_gene: TRBV19
abundance: NA
j_gene: TRBJ2-6
d_gene: NA
CDR3aa: CASSIFLLFDRISSGANVLTF
CDR3nt: TGTGCCAGTAGTATATTCCTCTTGTTCGACAGGATTTCTTCTGGGGCCAACGTCCTGACTTTC

v_gene: TRBV11-2
abundance: once
j_gene: TRBJ2-1
d_gene: TRBD1
CDR3aa: CASIDRGNEQFF
CDR3nt: TGTGCCAGTATCGACAGGGGGAATGAGCAGTTCTTC

v_gene: TRBV10-2
abundance: NA
j_gene: TRBJ2-7
d_gene: NA
CDR3aa: CASSQWGGASSYEQYF
CDR3nt: TGCGCCAGCAGCCAATGGGGCGGGGCAAGCTCCTACGAGCAGTACTTC

v_gene: TRBV5-5
abundance: few
j_gene: TRBJ1-6
d_gene: NA
CDR3aa: CASSPLAGGASNSPLHF
CDR3nt: TGTGCCAGCAGCCCCCTTGCGGGGGGCGCATCTAATTCACCCCTCCACTTT

v_gene: TRBV4-1
abundance: NA
j_gene: TRBJ1-2
d_gene: NA
CDR3aa: CASSRAGDYGYTF
CDR3nt: TGCGCCAGCAGCCGCGCCGGTGACTATGGCTACACCTTC

v_gene: TRBV4-1
abundance: NA
j_gene: TRBJ1-1
d_gene: NA
CDR3aa: CASSQGWGTEAFF
CDR3nt: TGCGCCAGCAGCCAGGGGTGGGGCACCGAAGCTTTCTTT

v_gene: TRBV2
abundance: NA
j_gene: TRBJ2-7
d_gene: TRBD1
CDR3aa: CARTSRDRGKNEQYF
CDR3nt: TGTGCCAGAACGTCCCGGGACAGGGGAAAAAACGAGCAGTACTTC

v_gene: TRBV25-1
abundance: once
j_gene: TRBJ1-1
d_gene: TRBD1
CDR3aa: CASSGRTGGNTEAFF
CDR3nt: TGTGCCAGCAGTGGACGGACAGGGGGGAACACTGAAGCTTTCTTT

v_gene: TRBV6-6
abundance: NA
j_gene: TRBJ2-7
d_gene: NA
CDR3aa: CASSYEGDRGAQYF
CDR3nt: TGTGCCAGCAGTTACGAGGGGGACCGAGGTGCGCAGTACTTC

v_gene: TRBV6-5
abundance: once
j_gene: TRBJ1-2
d_gene: NA
CDR3aa: CASSYSGLDTYGYTF
CDR3nt: TGTGCCAGCAGTTACTCGGGGTTGGACACTTATGGCTACACCTTC

v_gene: TRBV5-5
abundance: few
j_gene: TRBJ2-1
d_gene: NA
CDR3aa: CASSLQGEGYNEQFF
CDR3nt: TGTGCCAGCAGCTTACAGGGGGAGGGATACAATGAGCAGTTCTTC

v_gene: TRBV6-5
abundance: few
j_gene: TRBJ1-2
d_gene: NA
CDR3aa: CASSYSTGNYGYTF
CDR3nt: TGTGCCAGCAGTTACTCGACCGGGAACTATGGCTACACCTTC

v_gene: TRBV7-2
abundance: NA
j_gene: TRBJ2-7
d_gene: TRBD1
CDR3aa: CASSYGTGGYEQYF
CDR3nt: TGTGCCAGCAGCTATGGGACAGGGGGCTACGAGCAGTACTTC

v_gene: TRBV7-6
abundance: NA
j_gene: TRBJ1-6
d_gene: NA
CDR3aa: CASSRTNLRSSYNSPLHF
CDR3nt: TGTGCCAGCAGCCGAACGAACCTACGAAGCTCCTATAATTCACCCCTCCACTTT

v_gene: TRBV10-1
abundance: NA
j_gene: TRBJ1-5
d_gene: NA
CDR3aa: CASSLSQPQHF
CDR3nt: TGCGCCAGCAGTCTGAGCCAGCCCCAGCATTTT

v_gene: TRBV30
abundance: NA
j_gene: TRBJ2-7
d_gene: TRBD2
CDR3aa: CAWTSGNSYEQYF
CDR3nt: TGTGCCTGGACTAGCGGAAACTCCTACGAGCAGTACTTC

v_gene: TRBV6-5
abundance: NA
j_gene: TRBJ1-1
d_gene: TRBD1
CDR3aa: CASRATGGTEAFF
CDR3nt: TGTGCCAGCAGGGCAACAGGGGGCACTGAAGCTTTCTTT

v_gene: TRBV2
abundance: few
j_gene: TRBJ2-5
d_gene: NA
CDR3aa: CASKEGETQYF
CDR3nt: TGTGCCAGCAAGGAGGGAGAGACCCAGTACTTC

v_gene: TRBV4-2
abundance: NA
j_gene: TRBJ2-4
d_gene: TRBD2
CDR3aa: CASSQDVGGAAKNIQYF
CDR3nt: TGTGCCAGCAGCCAAGATGTCGGGGGGGCAGCCAAAAACATTCAGTACTTC

v_gene: TRBV19
abundance: few
j_gene: TRBJ2-7
d_gene: NA
CDR3aa: CASSPQTASYEQYF
CDR3nt: TGTGCCAGTAGTCCCCAGACAGCCTCCTACGAGCAGTACTTC

v_gene: TRBV7-8
abundance: NA
j_gene: TRBJ2-7
d_gene: NA
CDR3aa: CASSLAGASPHYEQYF
CDR3nt: TGTGCCAGCAGCTTAGCTGGGGCGAGTCCCCACTACGAGCAGTACTTC

v_gene: TRBV7-2
abundance: NA
j_gene: TRBJ1-1
d_gene: NA
CDR3aa: CASSLGATMNTEAFF
CDR3nt: TGTGCCAGCAGCTTAGGAGCGACTATGAACACTGAAGCTTTCTTT

v_gene: TRBV30
abundance: NA
j_gene: TRBJ2-7
d_gene: TRBD1
CDR3aa: CAWNQGQGAYEQYF
CDR3nt: TGTGCCTGGAACCAGGGACAGGGAGCCTACGAGCAGTACTTC

v_gene: TRBV7-8
abundance: NA
j_gene: TRBJ1-5
d_gene: NA
CDR3aa: CASSLGRTNQPQHF
CDR3nt: TGTGCCAGCAGCTTAGGGAGAACCAATCAGCCCCAGCATTTT